This T cell receptor (beta chain) was sequenced during a study of cytomegalovirus exposure and HLA in healthy donors. Details on this clone: The antigen is unknown.

PCR used 60 Vbeta primers and 13 Jbeta primers. Method: immunoSEQ multiplex PCR; TCRdb's copy keeps in-frame clones and lacks some. This table lists about 190,000 clones. Study-wide results and caveats: In vitro work confirmed that a few CMV-associated chains recognize CMV antigens. Later analysis identified about 18,000 TCR beta sequences associated with HLA alleles, using a false discovery rate threshold of 0.05.

The receptor's source is a woman between 25 and 40 years old in good health and CMV-seropositive. Sequencing was performed on PBMCs.

The CDR3 bases are TGTGCCAGCAGTTATAGCACGGGGGACTACACAGATACGCAGTATTTT. This encodes CASSYSTGDYTDTQYF. The chain couples TRBV25-1 to TRBJ2-3; 7 bases map to TRBD2. Germline V gene lookup returns CDR1 MGHDK and CDR2 SYGVNS. The V and J ends lost 5 bases and 2 bases, in that order; junction bases with no gene match: 10. There are 16 residues in the CDR3. The whole variable domain, filled in from reference TRBV25-1 and TRBJ2-3, reads EADIYQTPRYLVIGTGKKITLECSQTMGHDKMYWYQQDPGMELHLIHYSYGVNSTEKGDLSSESTVSRIRTEHFPLTLESARPSHTSQYLCASSYSTGDYTDTQYFGPGTRLTVL.